These T cell receptor beta chains were read from a single sample in a study of T cell clonotyping in hematopoietic cell transplantation. The assay was immunoSEQ multiplex PCR, and TCRdb's table has in-frame clones only and misses some. The data show approximately 50,000 clones, more than 75% seen once. This material consisted of peripheral blood mononuclear cells, taken before stem cell transplant. All receptors come from a man aged 60 to 69 with biphenotypic leukemia. Some clones in this sample may be carry-over from other donors' samples. Each CDR3 is given without its conserved first and last residue. D genes are given only for firm matches.

j_call d_call v_call cdr3_aa
TRBJ1-5 - TRBV2 ASSEATSGAIQPQH
TRBJ1-1 - TRBV9 ASSVLGAATEAF
TRBJ2-7 TRBD1 TRBV28 ASSFSFRDRANHEQY
TRBJ2-1 - TRBV11-2 ASSLSVASYNEQF
TRBJ2-7 TRBD2 TRBV28 ASSFTSGGGWY
TRBJ2-7 TRBD2 TRBV7-9 ASSLAPAGTYEQY
TRBJ1-4 TRBD1 TRBV7-9 ASSGGQVNEKLF
TRBJ2-7 - TRBV28 ASSLFPYEQY
TRBJ2-7 TRBD2 TRBV28 ASSLPARGLAGGSYEQY
TRBJ2-5 - TRBV6-5 ATWNLETQY
TRBJ2-1 - TRBV25-1 ASRELEINEQF
TRBJ1-5 - TRBV9 ASSVGPLKPQH
TRBJ1-2 - TRBV2 ATLQTGINYGYT
TRBJ2-3 - TRBV7-6 ASSLETGVGTDTQY
TRBJ1-1 - TRBV14 ASSLRWGLNTEAF
TRBJ1-5 - TRBV28 ASSDFGQPQH
TRBJ2-1 TRBD2 TRBV30 AWSSDLAGGGNEQF
TRBJ2-5 - TRBV5-6 ASSLGNSRETQY
TRBJ2-7 - TRBV27 ASSYRAYYEQY
TRBJ1-1 TRBD1 TRBV11-2 ASSRNLQGDTEAF
TRBJ2-5 TRBD2 TRBV30 AWSLRTSGRWETQY
TRBJ1-3 - TRBV6-1 ASSESAEFGNTIY
TRBJ2-4 - TRBV9 ASSGHEILAKNIQY
TRBJ1-1 - TRBV5-1 ASRTGNTEAF
TRBJ2-7 TRBD2 TRBV5-1 ASSSGLAWDEQY
TRBJ2-7 - TRBV7-9 ASSPEGEGEQY
TRBJ1-1 - TRBV27 ASSLRGTEAF
TRBJ1-4 - TRBV6-5 ASSYGVFEKLF
TRBJ1-1 - TRBV19 ASSMLGVAF